This entry features one T cell receptor beta chain sequence. Its binding antigen is unknown. No per-base quality is available; no much larger clone lies one base away. The CDR3 has 14 amino acids, counting the end cysteine and phenylalanine. This entry keeps only the CDR3 DNA: 42 bases, framed from base 1. From a lookup of the germline V gene, CDR1 and CDR2 are SGHTS and YDEGEE. Trimming at the junction amounts to 6 bases on V and 4 bases on J, and the germline ends lie 14 bases apart. Healthy HIV-negative adults with no recently reported acute infections or vaccinations were included as donors. Only Caucasian adults living in Nashville, Tennessee, USA were represented among the donors. CD4+ T cells were enriched by magnetic negative selection; naive cells were then positively selected on CD45RA, and the negative fraction formed the memory subset. After blood collection by leukapheresis, PBMCs were isolated using Ficoll-Histopaque density gradient centrifugation and then cryopreserved in the vapor phase of liquid nitrogen. Analytical flow cytometry was used to check the purity and quantity of each magnetically sorted T cell population. From each sorted fraction, genomic DNA was isolated and quantified by UV absorbance on a Nanodrop 2000c.

Using the deep immunoSEQ assay, TCR CDR3 regions were amplified from genomic DNA by multiplex PCR. For each cell subset, the extracted genomic DNA was distributed evenly across all wells of several immunoSEQ 96-well plates, and each plate served as one replicate. For sorted subsets, each replicate PCR was loaded with approximately 200 ng genomic DNA, equivalent to 25,000 to 35,000 T cell genomes. Purified libraries were quantified with a Qubit 3.0 fluorometer, sized on a Bioanalyzer 2100, and re-quantified with the KAPA Library Quantification kit. Every immunoSEQ 96-well plate was sequenced on a separate single-read 150-cycle Illumina NextSeq 550 flow cell. The paper's data handling went like this. Because only junctional sequences without quality scores were contained in the immunoSEQ output, filtering matching that applied to full-length reads could not be performed. Sequences were annotated with PyIR, a Python wrapper for IgBLAST v1.9, using IMGT germline references to assign V/J genes and CDR3. Reads were filtered out if the reads had weak V/J assignments (E-value above 1e-6), no CDR3, stop codons, out-of-frame junctions, or ambiguous translated residues. V3J clonotypes were defined by identical inferred V gene, J gene, and CDR3 amino acid sequence. Percentage overlap between repertoires was calculated by dividing the number of shared unique clonotypes by the size of the smaller repertoire. Repertoire richness was assessed with RTK rarefaction, the Chao1 estimator, and Recon v2.1 estimates of unobserved clonotypes. For all TCRbeta clonotypes obtained by the gDNA method from a few donors, generation probabilities were computed with OLGA. TCRdb limited this immuneACCESS table to in-frame rearrangements with V and J called. A share of clones is missing; checked studies link under half to unresolved V genes, and the rest is unexplained. Clone size and V and J calls were adopted from that table, with D and trimming inferred from the DNA. In all, the sample holds 2,100,000 or so clones, and approximately 94% of those were seen once. The top ten hold roughly 0.13% of the sample.

These data are taken from a study of shared clonotypes between healthy human individuals (dated by TCRdb to the early 2020s). Regarding the complete study: Three men and two women, aged 18 to 49 years, made up the cohort. For each donor, CD4 naive and CD4 memory were each given three plates, CD8 naive was given two plates, and CD8 memory was given one plate. The study deeply sequenced blood TCR repertoires of about 5 healthy adults to estimate repertoire size and the extent of clonotype sharing between individuals. To increase sequencing depth and limit assay-specific biases, different laboratories used diverse techniques to prepare libraries and sequence TCR repertoires. Between about 0.8 and 9 billion PBMCs per donor were obtained by leukapheresis.

The research as a whole found: Across a handful of donors, about 5.2% of naive CD4, roughly 3.5% of naive CD8, approximately 2.5% of memory CD4, and around 0.4% of memory CD8 clonotypes were shared. Rarefaction of sorted-subset datasets indicated incomplete sequencing despite the large sequencing depth. Higher generation probabilities were observed for clonotypes shared by all four sorted-subset donors than for non-shared clonotypes. Estimated clonotype richness was generally larger for naive than for memory subsets. Based on pairwise subsampling, the degree of clonotype sharing among donors was expected to be affected by sequencing depth. Sampling was restricted to blood, and TCR repertoires in tissue are likely to differ from TCR repertoires in blood. Because the study included a small number of donors, the genetic and exposure-history diversity represented was limited.

The sample consisted of naive CD4+ T cells sorted from blood. What this sample's cell subset or site label stands for: CD45RA+ positively selected. This TCR was recovered from a man aged 18 to 35 in good health. The chain is encoded by TRBV5-8 joined to TRBJ2-1, with TRBD1 tentatively as D gene (6 bases match). The nucleotides are TGTGCCAGCACCCGCCGGGACACATACAATGAGCAGTTCTTC. Its translation reads: CASTRRDTYNEQFF. Here the CDR3 is joined to the reference TRBV5-8 and TRBJ2-1 genes, and the full variable domain is: EAGVTQSPTHLIKTRGQQATLRCSPISGHTSVYWYQQALGLGLQFLLWYDEGEERNRGNFPPRFSGRQFPNYSSELNVNALELEDSALYLCASTRRDTYNEQFFGPGTRLTVL.